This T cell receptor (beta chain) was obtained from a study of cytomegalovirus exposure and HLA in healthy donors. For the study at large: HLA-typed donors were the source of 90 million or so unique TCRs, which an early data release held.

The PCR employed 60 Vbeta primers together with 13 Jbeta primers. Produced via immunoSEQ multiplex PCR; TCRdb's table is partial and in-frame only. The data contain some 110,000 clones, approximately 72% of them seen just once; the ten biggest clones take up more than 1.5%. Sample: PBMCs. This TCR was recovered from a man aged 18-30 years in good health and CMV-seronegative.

The CDR3 DNA reads TGTGCCAGCAGTTACTCATCAGGATTCCCCCACGAGCAGTACTTC. It codes for CASSYSSGFPHEQYF. The chain couples TRBV6-5 to TRBJ2-7; D remains ambiguous. Germline-derived CDR1 and CDR2 are MNHEY and SVGAGI. The CDR3 length is 15 residues. The V gene lost 0 bases and the J gene lost 5 bases, with 14 bases spanning the gap.